The clone carrying this T cell receptor beta chain was seen only once. The antigen is not known. The data belong to a study of cytomegalovirus exposure and HLA in healthy donors. Whole-study results and caveats: Listed as cytomegalovirus-associated were around 160 TCR beta chains.

Assay: immunoSEQ multiplex PCR; the TCRdb copy retains only in-frame clones and omits some. The sample includes around 100,000 clones, roughly 85% seen only once; the top ten take about 20%. CDR3 length equals 12 residues. Germline CDR1 is GTSNPN and CDR2 is SVGIG (reference sequence). V gave up 3 bases and J gave up 7 bases, with 9 bases separating them. This chain joins TRBV30 and TRBJ1-4; D is undetermined. What was sequenced was PBMCs. This clonotype was obtained from a man aged 18 to 29 in good health and CMV-seropositive. CDR3 residues: CAWSRLGEKLFF. The CDR3 DNA sequence: TGTGCCTGGAGCAGGCTGGGTGAAAAACTGTTTTTT.